Listed below are T cell receptor beta chains from one sample, sequenced in a study of vaccination and CD4 T cells after COVID-19. These receptors' targets are unknown. MiXCR was run by TCRdb on the PCR reads, yielding one entry per CDR3 protein. The sample yields approximately 11,000 distinct CDR3 sequences, roughly 40% seen once. Sequencing used CD4+ T cells from blood, cultured in vitro. These receptors all come from a human donor who had recovered from COVID-19. Both conserved end residues are part of each CDR3. The D gene is left open where the match is weak. Rows may omit the clone size; those that give it use once, few, many or a size class.

d_call	j_call	clone_size	v_call	cdr3_aa	cdr3_nt
NA	TRBJ2-1	NA	TRBV7-2	CASSLGPYDRAPF	TGTGCCAGCAGCTTAGGACCCTACGACCGGGCCCCCTTC
NA	TRBJ2-7	NA	TRBV19	CASSIELWRGPYDQYF	TGTGCCAGTAGTATAGAGTTATGGCGGGGCCCCTACGACCAGTACTTC
TRBD2	TRBJ2-3	NA	TRBV19	CASRIAGGRTDTQYF	TGTGCCAGTAGGATAGCGGGGGGGCGCACAGATACGCAGTATTTT
TRBD1	TRBJ2-7	few	TRBV20-1	CSLRDSYEQYF	TGCAGTTTACGGGACAGCTACGAGCAGTACTTC
TRBD1	TRBJ2-5	once	TRBV5-4	CASSLGTGTETQYF	TGTGCCAGCAGCTTGGGGACAGGGACAGAGACCCAGTACTTC
NA	TRBJ2-1	NA	TRBV20-1	CSASSGTLNNEQFF	TGCAGTGCTAGCTCCGGGACCCTTAACAATGAGCAGTTCTTC
NA	TRBJ2-4	NA	TRBV6-2/TRBV6-3	CASSYQAKNIQYF	TGTGCCAGCAGTTATCAAGCCAAAAACATTCAGTACTTC
NA	TRBJ2-1	NA	TRBV20-1	CSALDPGKPYNEQFF	TGCAGTGCCCTCGACCCAGGTAAACCCTACAATGAGCAGTTCTTC
NA	TRBJ2-4	NA	TRBV12-3/TRBV12-4	CASSLGNQNIQYF	TGTGCCAGCAGTTTAGGGAACCAAAACATTCAGTACTTC
NA	TRBJ1-1	NA	TRBV5-1	CASQPGLGKDTEAFF	TGCGCCAGCCAGCCTGGGTTGGGGAAGGACACTGAAGCTTTCTTT
TRBD2	TRBJ2-5	few	TRBV25-1	CASSEGGVPGETQYF	TGTGCCAGCAGTGAAGGGGGGGTTCCCGGGGAGACCCAGTACTTC
NA	TRBJ1-1	NA	TRBV7-9	CASSLTLYNTEAFF	TGTGCCAGCAGCTTGACCCTGTACAACACTGAAGCTTTCTTT
NA	TRBJ2-7	NA	TRBV24-1	CATGPVLICATPQQYF	TGTGCCACCGGACCTGTCTTGATTTGCGCCACCCCGCAGCAGTACTTC
TRBD1	TRBJ1-2	NA	TRBV5-6	CASSLRQGDGYTF	TGTGCCAGCAGCTTGCGACAGGGTGATGGCTACACCTTC
TRBD1	TRBJ2-7	NA	TRBV9	CASSRQGRSYEQYF	TGTGCCAGCAGCCGACAGGGACGCTCCTACGAGCAGTACTTC
NA	TRBJ1-1	once	TRBV24-1	CATSDPNSRTEAFF	TGTGCCACCAGTGATCCCAACAGTCGGACTGAAGCTTTCTTT
NA	TRBJ2-5	NA	TRBV2	CASMAGGLAQYF	TGTGCCAGCATGGCCGGAGGACTGGCCCAGTACTTC
NA	TRBJ1-1	NA	TRBV7-9	CASSQIRDTEAFF	TGTGCCAGCAGCCAAATCAGGGATACTGAAGCTTTCTTT
NA	TRBJ1-2	NA	TRBV10-3	CAISESKGQGLAF	TGTGCCATCAGTGAGTCGAAGGGTCAGGGGCTCGCCTTC
TRBD2	TRBJ2-5	NA	TRBV10-1	CASGPGGRETQYF	TGCGCCAGCGGCCCGGGAGGGAGGGAGACCCAGTACTTC
NA	TRBJ1-1	few	TRBV7-3	CASSRESGGSTEAFF	TGTGCCAGCAGCCGCGAATCGGGGGGGAGCACTGAAGCTTTCTTT
NA	TRBJ1-1	NA	TRBV12-3/TRBV12-4	CASSLGGPMNTEAFF	TGTGCCAGCAGTTTAGGAGGTCCGATGAACACTGAAGCTTTCTTT
NA	TRBJ2-7	NA	TRBV7-2	CASSSPPLGVNEQYF	TGTGCCAGCAGCTCACCCCCTTTGGGCGTGAACGAGCAGTACTTC
NA	TRBJ1-2	NA	TRBV24-1	CATSSPDSTADYTF	TGTGCCACCAGTTCTCCGGACAGCACAGCTGACTACACCTTC
TRBD1	TRBJ2-7	few	TRBV19	CASSPKDRASYEQYF	TGTGCCAGTAGCCCCAAAGACAGGGCCTCCTACGAGCAGTACTTC
NA	TRBJ2-3	NA	TRBV2	CASSGWGTGTDTQYF	TGTGCCAGCAGTGGGTGGGGGACTGGCACAGATACGCAGTATTTT
NA	TRBJ2-1	NA	TRBV21-1	CASSFLKGSSASNEQFF	TGTGCCAGCAGCTTTCTTAAGGGGTCAAGCGCCTCCAATGAGCAGTTCTTC
NA	TRBJ1-2	NA	TRBV28	CASTPSRDNDPYGYTF	TGTGCCAGCACACCTTCCCGGGACAATGACCCCTATGGCTACACCTTC